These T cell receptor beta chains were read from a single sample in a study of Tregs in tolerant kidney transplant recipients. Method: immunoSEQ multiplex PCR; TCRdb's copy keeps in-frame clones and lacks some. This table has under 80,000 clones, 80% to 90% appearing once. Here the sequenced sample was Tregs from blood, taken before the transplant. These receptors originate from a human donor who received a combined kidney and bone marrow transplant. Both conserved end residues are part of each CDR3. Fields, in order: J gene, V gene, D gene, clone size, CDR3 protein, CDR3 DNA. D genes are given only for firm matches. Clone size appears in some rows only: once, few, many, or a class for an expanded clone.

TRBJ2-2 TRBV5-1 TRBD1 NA CASSFKPPGTGVANTGELFF TGCGCCAGCAGCTTTAAACCCCCCGGGACAGGGGTCGCGAACACCGGGGAGCTGTTTTTT
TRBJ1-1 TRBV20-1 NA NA CSATRLGEAFF TGCAGTGCTACCCGGTTGGGAGAAGCTTTCTTT
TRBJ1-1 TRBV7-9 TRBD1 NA CASSLLFGDRGLFTEAFF TGTGCCAGCAGCTTACTCTTTGGAGACAGGGGGCTATTTACTGAAGCTTTCTTT
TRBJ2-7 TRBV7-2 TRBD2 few CASSLVVGSSGKPYEQYF TGTGCCAGCAGCTTAGTCGTAGGGTCTAGCGGGAAACCCTACGAGCAGTACTTC
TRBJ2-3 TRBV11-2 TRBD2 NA CASSLGGAGGHTDTQYF TGTGCCAGCAGCTTAGGAGGGGCGGGGGGACACACAGATACGCAGTATTTT
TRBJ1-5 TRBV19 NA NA CATSDRRDQPQHF TGTGCCACCTCGGACAGACGGGATCAGCCCCAGCATTTT
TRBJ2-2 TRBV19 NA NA CASSGPTETGELFF TGTGCCAGTAGTGGCCCGACAGAGACCGGGGAGCTGTTTTTT
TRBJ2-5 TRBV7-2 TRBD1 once CASSRGQGETQYF TGTGCCAGCAGCCGAGGACAGGGAGAGACCCAGTACTTC
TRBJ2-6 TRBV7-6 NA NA CASSPRPRGERSGANVLTF TGTGCCAGCAGCCCCCGGCCGAGGGGGGAGCGCTCTGGGGCCAACGTCCTGACTTTC
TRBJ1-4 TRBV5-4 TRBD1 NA CASSLIPTGSEKLFF TGTGCCAGCAGCTTAATTCCGACAGGGAGTGAAAAACTGTTTTTT
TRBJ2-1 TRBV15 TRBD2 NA CATKMIAGYNEQFF TGTGCCACCAAGATGATAGCGGGGTACAATGAGCAGTTCTTC
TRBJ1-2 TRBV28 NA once CASSPAGQARGGYTF TGTGCCAGCAGCCCCGCGGGGCAGGCCCGCGGCGGCTACACCTTC
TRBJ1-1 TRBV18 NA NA CASSPGNTEAFF TGTGCCAGCTCACCGGGGAACACTGAAGCTTTCTTT
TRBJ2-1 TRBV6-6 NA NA CASSYSLLGAGDEQFF TGTGCCAGCAGTTACTCCCTTCTAGGGGCTGGAGATGAGCAGTTCTTC
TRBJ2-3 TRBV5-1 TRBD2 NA CASSGTSWGTDTQYF TGCGCCAGCAGCGGGACTAGCTGGGGCACAGATACGCAGTATTTT
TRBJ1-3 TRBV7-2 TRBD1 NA CASSSDRAFGNTIYF TGTGCCAGCAGCTCGGACAGGGCGTTTGGAAACACCATATATTTT
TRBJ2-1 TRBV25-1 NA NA CASSESTSDEQFF TGTGCCAGCAGTGAGTCGACGTCTGATGAGCAGTTCTTC
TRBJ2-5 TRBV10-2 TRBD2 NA CASSLPGLAAQETQYF TGCGCCAGCAGTCTCCCGGGACTAGCGGCACAAGAGACCCAGTACTTC
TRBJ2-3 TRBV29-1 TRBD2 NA CSVEGGLAHTDTQYF TGCAGCGTTGAAGGGGGACTAGCCCACACAGATACGCAGTATTTT
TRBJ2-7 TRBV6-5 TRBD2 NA CASSLGGLAVMYF TGTGCCAGCAGTCTAGGGGGACTAGCGGTGATGTACTTC
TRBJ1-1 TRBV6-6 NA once CASSPGGRTEAFF TGTGCCAGCAGTCCCGGGGGGCGCACTGAAGCTTTCTTT
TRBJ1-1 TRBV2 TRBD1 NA CASTLGTGSAFF TGTGCCAGCACTTTGGGGACAGGATCAGCTTTCTTT
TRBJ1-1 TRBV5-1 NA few CASSLQASNTEAFF TGCGCCAGCAGTCTACAGGCCTCGAACACTGAAGCTTTCTTT
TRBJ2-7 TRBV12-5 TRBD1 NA CASGLVVVGTAYEQYF TGTGCTAGTGGTTTGGTAGTTGTCGGGACAGCCTACGAGCAGTACTTC
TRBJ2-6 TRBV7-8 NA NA CASSLSGGSGANVLTF TGTGCCAGCAGCTTATCCGGGGGCTCTGGGGCCAACGTCCTGACTTTC
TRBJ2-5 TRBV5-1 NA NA CASSLVGNSQETQYF TGCGCCAGCAGCTTGGTGGGGAATTCACAAGAGACCCAGTACTTC
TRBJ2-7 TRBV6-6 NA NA CASSSPPGAEQYF TGTGCCAGCAGTTCCCCTCCAGGGGCCGAGCAGTACTTC
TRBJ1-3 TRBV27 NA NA CASRTGNTIYF TGTGCCAGCAGGACAGGAAACACCATATATTTT
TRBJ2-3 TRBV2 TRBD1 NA CASNEVQGATQYF TGTGCCAGCAATGAAGTTCAGGGGGCTACGCAGTATTTT
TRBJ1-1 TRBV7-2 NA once CASSPRPRGNTEAFF TGTGCCAGCAGCCCTAGACCCAGGGGGAACACTGAAGCTTTCTTT
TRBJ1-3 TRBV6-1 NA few CASRERGSGNTIYF TGTGCCAGCAGAGAACGCGGGTCGGGAAACACCATATATTTT